The TCR beta chain described here comes from a study of PD-L1 blockade in urothelial cancer (dated by TCRdb to about 2017). About the full investigation: All patients started therapy in about 2014 and received atezolizumab 1,200 mg intravenously every 3 weeks. About 90% of the 29 patients were identified as males with urothelial cancer of bladder origin, and a prior smoking history was reported by 18 of 29 patients. Patients had an ECOG performance status of 0 or 1 and had received between 0 and 3 prior chemotherapy regimens. Blood samples were analyzed at two time points: 3 weeks after treatment start (second dose) and 6 weeks after treatment start. Blood samples gave a median of about 140,000 T cells and tens of thousands of unique TCRs, with a median clonality of around 0.074. Somatic, immune and clinical correlates of response to PD-L1 blockade with atezolizumab in urothelial cancer were the focus of an exploratory multi-omic analysis. TCR sequencing covered pretreatment tumor samples and matched, serially collected peripheral blood taken before and after atezolizumab treatment. Durable clinical benefit was defined as progression-free survival longer than 6 months, and TCR features were also tested against progression-free and overall survival. In the same patients, whole exome sequencing and RNA sequencing of pretreatment tumors were performed in addition to TCR sequencing. Roughly 10 patients achieved durable clinical benefit and approximately 20 did not. Pretreatment blood TCR-seq was available for under 35 patients, at least one posttreatment blood collection was obtained for 25 or so patients, and tumor TCR-seq was available for 25 or so patients.

CDR1 and CDR2 (KGHSH, LQKENI) derive from the germline V gene. At the junction V is shortened by 5 bases and J by 0 bases; bases outside the gene matches: 6. The CDR3 covers 16 residues, taking in both the cysteine and the phenylalanine. Of all the DNA, just the CDR3 is kept, 48 bases in frame from base 1. Study-wide findings and limitations: Greater expansion of tumor-associated TCR clones in peripheral blood 3 weeks after the start of treatment was observed in patients with durable benefit (n of about 20, p = 0.022). Because of the small sample size (n of about 30) and the many exploratory analyses performed, the results are intended to be regarded as hypothesis-generating. A pretreatment peripheral blood TCR clonality below the median was linked to improved progression-free and overall survival.

Comments on this clone: Its cognate antigen has yet to be identified. No clone much larger than this one lies a single base away; base qualities are absent.

A cohort of 25 to 30 patients with locally advanced or metastatic urothelial carcinoma, treated at Memorial Sloan Kettering on a trial protocol, was included. Peripheral blood mononuclear cells were collected pretreatment and during treatment, at between 1 and 8 total time points per patient. The Qiagen DNeasy Blood extraction kit was used to purify genomic DNA from total PBMCs and tumor samples. PBMCs were collected pretreatment and during treatment, and were isolated and stored as previously described. To estimate absolute template abundance from read counts, synthetic TCR analog templates were spiked into each PCR. TCRbeta CDR3 regions were amplified from genomic DNA with bias-controlled V and J gene primers using the immunoSEQ assay. Sequencing of rearranged TCRbeta segments was performed at approximately 20X coverage. Per the original workflow: Clustering was used to correct sequencing errors, and CDR3s were annotated against IMGT so that V, D and J genes could be assigned. Only productive TCRbeta rearrangements were used in downstream analyses, excluding out-of-frame or stop-codon sequences. Clonality was computed as one minus Shannon entropy normalized by the log of the number of unique productive sequences. Fisher's exact test with Benjamini-Hochberg correction, at a threshold of adjusted p below 0.01, was used to find clones that differed between time points or between blood and tumor. The table comes from immuneACCESS by way of TCRdb, which keeps in-frame sequences with V and J called. Part of the clones is missing from these tables; in studies checked, under half for an unresolved V gene and the rest for unknown reasons. The D gene and trimming were derived from the DNA, and the V and J assignments and clone size from that table. Across this sample there are 55,000 to 70,000 clones, with over 70% seen only once. The top ten hold 4% to 5% of the sample.

The sequenced sample was PBMCs, obtained around atezolizumab (anti-PD-L1) treatment. This TCR derives from a man between 65 and 85 years old with urothelial cancer. The sequence links TRBV18 to TRBJ2-3, and 9 junction bases match TRBD1. The DNA sequence is TGTGCCAGCTCATCTCCTGACAGGGGGAGCACAGATACGCAGTATTTT. This gives the protein CASSSPDRGSTDTQYF.